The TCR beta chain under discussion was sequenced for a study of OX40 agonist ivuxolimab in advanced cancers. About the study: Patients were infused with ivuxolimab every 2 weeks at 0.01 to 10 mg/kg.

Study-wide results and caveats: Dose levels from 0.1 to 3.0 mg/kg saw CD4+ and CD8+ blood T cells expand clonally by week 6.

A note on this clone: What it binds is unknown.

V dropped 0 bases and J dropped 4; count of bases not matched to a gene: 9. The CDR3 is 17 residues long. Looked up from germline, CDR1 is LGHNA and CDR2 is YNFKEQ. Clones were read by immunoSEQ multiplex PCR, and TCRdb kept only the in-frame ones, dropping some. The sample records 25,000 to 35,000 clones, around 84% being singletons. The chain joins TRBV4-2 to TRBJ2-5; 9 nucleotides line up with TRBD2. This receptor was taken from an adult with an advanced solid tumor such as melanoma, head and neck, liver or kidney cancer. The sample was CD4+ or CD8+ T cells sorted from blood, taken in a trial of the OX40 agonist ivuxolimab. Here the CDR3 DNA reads TGTGCCAGCAGCCAAGAAGGTGCGGGAGGGCCGGGAGAGACCCAGTACTTC. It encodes CASSQEGAGGPGETQYF.